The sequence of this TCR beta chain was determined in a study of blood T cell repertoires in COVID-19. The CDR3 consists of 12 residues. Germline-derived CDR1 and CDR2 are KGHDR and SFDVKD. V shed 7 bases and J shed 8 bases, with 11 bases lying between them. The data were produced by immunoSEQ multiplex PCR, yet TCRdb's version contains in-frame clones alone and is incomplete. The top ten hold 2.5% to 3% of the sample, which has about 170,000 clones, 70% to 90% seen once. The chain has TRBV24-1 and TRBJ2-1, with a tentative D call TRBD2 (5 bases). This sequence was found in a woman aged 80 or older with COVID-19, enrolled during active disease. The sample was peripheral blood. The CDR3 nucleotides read TGTGCCACCAGAACCGGGAATGATGAGCAGTTCTTC. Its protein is CATRTGNDEQFF.